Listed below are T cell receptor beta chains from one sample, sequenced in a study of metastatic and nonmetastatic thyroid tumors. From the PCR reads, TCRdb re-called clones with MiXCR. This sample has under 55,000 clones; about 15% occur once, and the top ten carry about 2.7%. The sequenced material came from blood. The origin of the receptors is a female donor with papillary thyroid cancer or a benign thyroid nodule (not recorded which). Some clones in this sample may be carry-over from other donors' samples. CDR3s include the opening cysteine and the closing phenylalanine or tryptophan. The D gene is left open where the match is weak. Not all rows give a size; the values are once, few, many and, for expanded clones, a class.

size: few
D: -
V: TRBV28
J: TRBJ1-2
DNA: TGTGCCAGCAGCTCCCACGCAGGGGTAGAGGGATACACCTTC
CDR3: CASSSHAGVEGYTF

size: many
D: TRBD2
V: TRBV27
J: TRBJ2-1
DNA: TGTGCCAGCAGTCCAAGGGGGCTAGCGGGAATTTCGCAGTTCTTC
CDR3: CASSPRGLAGISQFF

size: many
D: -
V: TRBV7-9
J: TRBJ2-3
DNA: TGTGCCAGCCGTGGGGGCCTCGGCACAGATACGCAGTATTTT
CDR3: CASRGGLGTDTQYF

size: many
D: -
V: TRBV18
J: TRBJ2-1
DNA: TGTGCCAGCTCACTCGTTCAGGGAGTCCCCAGCTCCTACAATGAGCAGTTCTTC
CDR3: CASSLVQGVPSSYNEQFF

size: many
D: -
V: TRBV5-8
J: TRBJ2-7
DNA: TGTGCCAGCAGCCTGGACGGAGCCTACGAGCAGTACTTC
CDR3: CASSLDGAYEQYF

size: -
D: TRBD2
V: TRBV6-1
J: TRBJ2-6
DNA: TGTGCCAGCAGTCGAAGCGGGGGCCTCGGTTCTGGGGCCAACGTCCTGACTTTC
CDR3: CASSRSGGLGSGANVLTF

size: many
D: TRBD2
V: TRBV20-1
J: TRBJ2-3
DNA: TGCAGTGCTGATTCCGGGACTATCACCGGAGATACGCAGTATTTT
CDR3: CSADSGTITGDTQYF

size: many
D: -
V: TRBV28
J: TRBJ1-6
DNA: TGTGCCAGCATGAATGGGGCCAGGCGGGTTAATTCACCCCTCCACTTT
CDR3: CASMNGARRVNSPLHF

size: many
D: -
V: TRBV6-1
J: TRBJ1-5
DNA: TGTGCCAGCAGACTACAGGGCGATAGCAATCAGCCCCAGCATTTT
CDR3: CASRLQGDSNQPQHF

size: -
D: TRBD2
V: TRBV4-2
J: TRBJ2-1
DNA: TGTGCCAGCAGTGAAGCGAGGACTAGCGGGAAAAATGAGCAGTTCTTC
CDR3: CASSEARTSGKNEQFF

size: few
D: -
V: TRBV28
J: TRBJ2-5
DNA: TGTGCCAGTAGTTTTGGGGGCGACAGACAAGAGACCCGGTACTTC
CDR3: CASSFGGDRQETRYF

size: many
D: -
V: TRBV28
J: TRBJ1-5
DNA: TGTGCCAGCCGGGGGGGGCTTCAGCCCCAGCATTTT
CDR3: CASRGGLQPQHF

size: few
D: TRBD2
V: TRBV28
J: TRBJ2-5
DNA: TGTGCCAGCAGTCACCATTATGGAGCGGGAGCGCCTAGGATGGAGACCCAGTACTTC
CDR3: CASSHHYGAGAPRMETQYF

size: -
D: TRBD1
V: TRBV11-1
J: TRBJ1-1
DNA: TGTGCCAGCAGCCCGGGACAGGTGGATCGGTTCGGCGAAGCTTTCTTT
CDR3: CASSPGQVDRFGEAFF

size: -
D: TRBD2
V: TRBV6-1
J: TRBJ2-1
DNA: TGTGCCAGCTTGGGACTAGCGGGAGGCAATGAGCAGTTCTTC
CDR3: CASLGLAGGNEQFF